This T cell receptor (beta chain) was sequenced in a study of radiotherapy plus CTLA-4 blockade in lung cancer. Study-wide background: In around 17% of patients, objective responses were seen; around 34% had disease control. Points from the study as a whole: Clones derived from tumor TCRs expanded in blood after radiotherapy plus ipilimumab. Best predicting response, reportedly, were early blood T cell clone dynamics, with interferon-beta.

The method was immunoSEQ multiplex PCR; TCRdb's version includes in-frame clones alone and lacks a portion of them. Altogether more than 75,000 clones are present, around 87% being singletons, with the ten largest covering over 0.85%. On this clone: Its target is unknown.

The CDR3 is 13 amino acids. Germline V CDR1 and CDR2: MNHEY, SMNVEV (reference sequence). V dropped 6 bases and J dropped 1 base, with 9 bases sitting between them. The sequencing here drew on peripheral blood, taken from a patient treated with radiotherapy plus ipilimumab. J is TRBJ1-1 and V is TRBV27; no reliable D call. This sequence was found in a human donor with non-small cell lung cancer who had stable disease on radiotherapy plus ipilimumab. CDR3 nucleotide sequence: TGTGCCAGCAGGAAGACGAGGAACACTGAAGCTTTCTTT. As protein: CASRKTRNTEAFF.